This T cell receptor beta chain was sequenced during a study of shared clonotypes between healthy human individuals. After removal of 5 bases from V and 11 bases from J, the junction contained 10 bases not matched to a gene. In germline, CDR1 is SGHTA, CDR2 FQGTGA. There are 13 residues in the CDR3. Execution of the assay was at deep level. This table comes from immunoSEQ multiplex PCR, and its TCRdb copy is limited to in-frame clones, with some not included. Here the sample spans around 500,000 clones, 79% being singletons. The sample comprised PBMCs. The clonotype originates from a woman between 35 and 50 years old in good health. Some clones in this sample may be carry-over from other donors' samples. The V gene is TRBV7-3, the J gene TRBJ1-1; TRBD1 matches at 8 bases. Here the CDR3 DNA reads TGTGCCAGCAGCCCTACCGGACAGGGTGGGGCTTTCTTT. As protein: CASSPTGQGGAFF.